This T cell receptor (beta chain) was captured in a study of T cell repertoires in cytomegalovirus infection. TCRdb called the reads again in MiXCR, with one record for every CDR3 protein. The data contain around 100,000 distinct CDR3 sequences, 10% of them singletons. This clonotype was found a few times. Its target is not known. V lost 6 bases and J 0 bases, leaving 16 bases between the germline ends. The CDR3 runs to 16 residues. Germline CDR1 MDHEN, CDR2 SYDVKM. This chain links TRBV28 with TRBJ2-3; tentative D call: TRBD2 (6 bases). Sequenced: PBMCs, sequenced either directly or after in vitro stimulation (not recorded which). The clonotype comes from a human donor in good health (CMV status not recorded). Some clones in this sample may be carry-over from other donors' samples. The CDR3 protein is CASSRTTGLSTDTQYF. The DNA for the CDR3 is TGTGCCAGCAGCCGAACGACGGGACTCAGCACAGATACGCAGTATTTT.